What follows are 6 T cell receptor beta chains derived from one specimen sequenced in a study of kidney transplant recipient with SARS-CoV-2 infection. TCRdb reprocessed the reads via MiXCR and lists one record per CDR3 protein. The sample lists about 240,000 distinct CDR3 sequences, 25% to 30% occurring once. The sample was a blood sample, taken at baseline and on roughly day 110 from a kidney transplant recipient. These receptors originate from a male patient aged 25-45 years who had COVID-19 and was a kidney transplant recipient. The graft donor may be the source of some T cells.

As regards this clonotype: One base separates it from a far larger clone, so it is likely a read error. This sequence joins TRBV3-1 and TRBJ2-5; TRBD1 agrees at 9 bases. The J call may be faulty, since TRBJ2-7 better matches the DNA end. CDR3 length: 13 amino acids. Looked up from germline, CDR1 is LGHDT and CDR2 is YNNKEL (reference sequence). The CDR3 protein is CAGSRDRDYEQYF. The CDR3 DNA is TGTGCCGGCAGCCGGGACAGGGATTACGAGCAGTACTTC.

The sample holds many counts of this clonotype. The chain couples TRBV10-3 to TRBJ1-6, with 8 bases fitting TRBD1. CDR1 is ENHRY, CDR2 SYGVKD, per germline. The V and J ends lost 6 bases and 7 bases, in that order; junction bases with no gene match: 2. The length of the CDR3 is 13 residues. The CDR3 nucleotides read TGTGCCATCAGCCAGGGGGCGAATTCACCCCTCCACTTT. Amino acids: CAISQGANSPLHF.

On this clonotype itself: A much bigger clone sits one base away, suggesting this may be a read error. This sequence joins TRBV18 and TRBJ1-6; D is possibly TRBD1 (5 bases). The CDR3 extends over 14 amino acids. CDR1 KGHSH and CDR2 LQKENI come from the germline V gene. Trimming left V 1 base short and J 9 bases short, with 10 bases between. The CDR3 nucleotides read TGTGCCAGCTCACCACGGGACGGGATTTCACCCCTCCACTTT. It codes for CASSPRDGISPLHF.

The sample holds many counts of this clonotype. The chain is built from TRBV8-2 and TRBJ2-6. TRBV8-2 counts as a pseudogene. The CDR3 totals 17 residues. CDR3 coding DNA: TGTGGCACCGTAAGAAGGATAACACAAAGTCGGGCCAACGTCCTGACTTTC. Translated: CGTVRRITQSRANVLTF.

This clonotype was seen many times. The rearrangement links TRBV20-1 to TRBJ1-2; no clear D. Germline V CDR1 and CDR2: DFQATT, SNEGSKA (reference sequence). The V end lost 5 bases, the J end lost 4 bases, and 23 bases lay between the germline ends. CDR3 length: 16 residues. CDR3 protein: CSAFIRLFRKTYGYTF. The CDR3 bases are TGCAGTGCTTTCATAAGGCTGTTTCGAAAGACCTATGGCTACACCTTC.

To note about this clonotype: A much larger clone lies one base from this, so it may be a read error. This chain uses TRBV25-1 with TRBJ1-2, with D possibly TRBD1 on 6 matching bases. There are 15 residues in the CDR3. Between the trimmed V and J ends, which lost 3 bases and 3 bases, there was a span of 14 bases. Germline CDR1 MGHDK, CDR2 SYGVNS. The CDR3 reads CASSDGKGVDYGYTF. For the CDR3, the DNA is TGTGCCAGCAGTGATGGAAAGGGGGTTGACTATGGCTACACCTTC.